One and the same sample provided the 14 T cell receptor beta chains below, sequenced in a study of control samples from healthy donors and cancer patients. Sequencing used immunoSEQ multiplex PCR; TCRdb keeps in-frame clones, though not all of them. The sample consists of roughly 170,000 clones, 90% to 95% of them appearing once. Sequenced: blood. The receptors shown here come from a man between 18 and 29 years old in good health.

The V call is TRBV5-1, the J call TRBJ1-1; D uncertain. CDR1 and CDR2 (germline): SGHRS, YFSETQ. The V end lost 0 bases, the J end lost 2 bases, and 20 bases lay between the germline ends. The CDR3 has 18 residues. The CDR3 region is CASSLASGYWQTNTEAFF. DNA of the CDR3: TGCGCCAGCAGCTTGGCCTCCGGGTATTGGCAAACAAACACTGAAGCTTTCTTT.

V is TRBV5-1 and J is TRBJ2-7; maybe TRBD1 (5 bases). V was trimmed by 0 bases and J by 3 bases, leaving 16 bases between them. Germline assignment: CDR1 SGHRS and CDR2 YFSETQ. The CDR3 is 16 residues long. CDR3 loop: CASSLGQGKLVYEQYF. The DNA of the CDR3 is TGCGCCAGCAGCTTGGGGCAGGGAAAGCTTGTCTACGAGCAGTACTTC.

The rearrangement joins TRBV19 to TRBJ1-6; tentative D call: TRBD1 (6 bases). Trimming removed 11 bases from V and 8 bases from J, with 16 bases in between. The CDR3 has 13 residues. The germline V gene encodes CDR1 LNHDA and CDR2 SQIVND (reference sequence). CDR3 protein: CASCTGWDSPLHF. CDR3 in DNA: TGTGCCTCATGTACAGGGTGGGATTCACCCCTCCACTTT.

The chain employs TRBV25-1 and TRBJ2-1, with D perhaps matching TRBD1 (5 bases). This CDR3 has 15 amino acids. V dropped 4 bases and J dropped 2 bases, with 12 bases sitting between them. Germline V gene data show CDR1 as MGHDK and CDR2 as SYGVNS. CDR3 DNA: TGTGCCAGCAGTGGTAGCAGGGCAACCTACAATGAGCAGTTCTTC. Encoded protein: CASSGSRATYNEQFF.

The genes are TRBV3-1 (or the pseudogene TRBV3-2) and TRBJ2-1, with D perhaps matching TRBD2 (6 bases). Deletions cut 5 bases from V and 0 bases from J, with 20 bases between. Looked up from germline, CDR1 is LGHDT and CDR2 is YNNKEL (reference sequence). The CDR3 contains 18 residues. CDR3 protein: CASSILEKGRSSYNEQFF. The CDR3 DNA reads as TGTGCCAGCAGCATATTGGAAAAGGGGAGGAGCTCCTACAATGAGCAGTTCTTC.

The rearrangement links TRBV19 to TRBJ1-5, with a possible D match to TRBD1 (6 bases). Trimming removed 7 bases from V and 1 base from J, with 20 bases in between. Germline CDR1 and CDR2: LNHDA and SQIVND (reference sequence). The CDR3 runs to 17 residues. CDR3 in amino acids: CASTQRGAGGSNQPQHF. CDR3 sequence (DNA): TGTGCCAGTACTCAAAGGGGGGCAGGAGGGAGCAATCAGCCCCAGCATTTT.

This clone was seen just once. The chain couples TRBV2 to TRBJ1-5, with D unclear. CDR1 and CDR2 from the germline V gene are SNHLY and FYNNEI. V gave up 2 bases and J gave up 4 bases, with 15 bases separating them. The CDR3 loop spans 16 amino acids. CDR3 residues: CASSERGSIDNQPQHF. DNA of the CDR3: TGTGCCAGCAGTGAACGTGGATCAATAGATAATCAGCCCCAGCATTTT.

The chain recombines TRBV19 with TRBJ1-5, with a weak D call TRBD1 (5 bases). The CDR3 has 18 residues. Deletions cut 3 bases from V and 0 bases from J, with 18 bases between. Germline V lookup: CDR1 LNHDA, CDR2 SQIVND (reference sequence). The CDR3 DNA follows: TGTGCCAGTAGTATTGGCCCCAGGGCAGATTATAGCAATCAGCCCCAGCATTTT. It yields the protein CASSIGPRADYSNQPQHF.

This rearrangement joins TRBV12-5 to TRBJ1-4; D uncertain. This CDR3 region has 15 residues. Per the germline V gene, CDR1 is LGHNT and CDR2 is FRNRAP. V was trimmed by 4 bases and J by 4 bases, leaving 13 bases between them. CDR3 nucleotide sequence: TGTGCTAGTGGTTCCCAACCCCGTAGTAATGAAAAACTGTTTTTT. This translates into CASGSQPRSNEKLFF.

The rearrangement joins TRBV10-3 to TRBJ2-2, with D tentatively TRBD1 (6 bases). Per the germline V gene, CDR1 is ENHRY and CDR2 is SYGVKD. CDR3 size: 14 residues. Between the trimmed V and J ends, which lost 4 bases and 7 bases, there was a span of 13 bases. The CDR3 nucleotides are TGTGCCATCAGTGGGACAGAGGGTAACGGGGAGCTGTTTTTT. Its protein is CAISGTEGNGELFF.

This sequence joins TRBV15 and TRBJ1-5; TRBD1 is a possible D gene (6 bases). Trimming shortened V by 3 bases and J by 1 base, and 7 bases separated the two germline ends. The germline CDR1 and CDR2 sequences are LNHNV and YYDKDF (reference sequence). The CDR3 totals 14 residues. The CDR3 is CATSSQGSNQPQHF. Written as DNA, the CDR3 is TGTGCCACCAGCAGTCAGGGGAGCAATCAGCCCCAGCATTTT.

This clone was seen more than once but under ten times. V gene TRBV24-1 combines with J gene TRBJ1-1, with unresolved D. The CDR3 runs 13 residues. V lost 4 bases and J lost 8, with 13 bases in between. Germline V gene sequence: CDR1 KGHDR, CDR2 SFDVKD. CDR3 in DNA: TGTGCCACCAGTGACCGGGTCGGGAGGGAAGCTTTCTTT. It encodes CATSDRVGREAFF.

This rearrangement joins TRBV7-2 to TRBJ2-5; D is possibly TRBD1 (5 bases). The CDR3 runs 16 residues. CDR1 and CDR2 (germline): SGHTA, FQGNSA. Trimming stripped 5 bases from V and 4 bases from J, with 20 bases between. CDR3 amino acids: CASSPRLRALGETQYF. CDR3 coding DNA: TGTGCCAGCAGCCCCCGCCTCAGGGCGTTGGGAGAGACCCAGTACTTC.

The CDR3 DNA sequence: TGTGCCAGTAGTATGTCGGGAAATCAGCCCCAGCATTTT. Its translation is CASSMSGNQPQHF. This sequence joins TRBV19 and TRBJ1-5; D unclear. The germline V gene encodes CDR1 LNHDA and CDR2 SQIVND (reference sequence). The CDR3 contains 13 residues. Trimming took 3 bases from V and 4 from J, leaving 7 bases between them.